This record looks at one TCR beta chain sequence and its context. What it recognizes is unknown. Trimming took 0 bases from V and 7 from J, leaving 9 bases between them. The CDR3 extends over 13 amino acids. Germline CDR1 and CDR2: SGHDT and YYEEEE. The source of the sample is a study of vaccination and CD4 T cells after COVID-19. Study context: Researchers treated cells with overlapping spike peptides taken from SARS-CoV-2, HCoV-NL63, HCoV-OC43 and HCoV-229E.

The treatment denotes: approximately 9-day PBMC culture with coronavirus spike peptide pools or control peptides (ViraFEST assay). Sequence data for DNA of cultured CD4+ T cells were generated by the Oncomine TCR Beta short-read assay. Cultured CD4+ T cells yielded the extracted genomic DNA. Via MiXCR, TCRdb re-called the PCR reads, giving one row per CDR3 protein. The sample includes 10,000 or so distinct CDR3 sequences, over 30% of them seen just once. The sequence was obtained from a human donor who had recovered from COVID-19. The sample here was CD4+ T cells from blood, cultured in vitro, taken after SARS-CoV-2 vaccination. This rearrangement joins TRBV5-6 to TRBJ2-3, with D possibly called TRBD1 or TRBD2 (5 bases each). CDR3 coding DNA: TGTGCCAGCAGCTTGGGGGGACCGAATACGCAGTATTTT. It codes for CASSLGGPNTQYF.